The entry below describes one TCR beta chain. Produced via immunoSEQ multiplex PCR; TCRdb's table is partial and in-frame only. The table records some 640,000 clones, 89% of them present only once. This sample stems from a study of Ad26.COV2.S vaccination and SARS-CoV-2 variants. CDR3 length equals 15 residues. V dropped 2 bases and J dropped 7 bases, with 17 bases sitting between them. Germline V lookup: CDR1 SGHTA, CDR2 FQGNSA. Treatment reported: around 19 received Ad26.COV2.S at low or high dose, single or two shots; a few received placebo; per-sample allocation not given. Specimens were obtained on day 63 following the first vaccine or placebo injection.

The origin of this receptor is a person between 18 and 65 years old who received the Ad26.COV2.S COVID-19 vaccine or a placebo. This rearrangement joins TRBV7-2 to TRBJ1-2, with D maybe TRBD1 (5 bases). Specimen: peripheral blood, collected in a trial of Ad26.COV2.S vaccine versus placebo. This CDR3 is CASSLMSAGISGYTF. For the CDR3, the DNA is TGTGCCAGCAGCTTAATGTCGGCAGGGATAAGTGGCTACACCTTC. Supplemented by reference TRBV7-2 and TRBJ1-2, the full variable domain reads GAGVSQSPSNKVTEKGKDVELRCDPISGHTALYWYRQSLGQGLEFLIYFQGNSAPDKSGLPSDRFSAERTGGSVSTLTIQRTQQEDSAVYLCASSLMSAGISGYTFGSGTRLTVV.